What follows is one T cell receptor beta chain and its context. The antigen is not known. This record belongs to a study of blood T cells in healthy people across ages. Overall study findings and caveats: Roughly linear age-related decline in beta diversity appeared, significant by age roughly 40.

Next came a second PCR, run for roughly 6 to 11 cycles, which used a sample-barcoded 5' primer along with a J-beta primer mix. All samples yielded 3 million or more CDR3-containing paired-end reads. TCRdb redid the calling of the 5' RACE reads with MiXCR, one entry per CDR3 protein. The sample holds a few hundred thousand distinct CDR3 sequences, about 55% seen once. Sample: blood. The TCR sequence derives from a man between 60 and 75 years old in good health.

The CDR3 here is CASGTGGTEAFF. In nucleotides, the CDR3 is TGTGCCAGCGGGACAGGGGGCACTGAAGCTTTCTTT. This sequence joins TRBV6-5 and TRBJ1-1, with TRBD1 identical over 11 bases. Trimming at V came to 8 bases and at J to 4 bases, leaving 0 bases not matched to a gene. Germline CDR1 MNHEY, CDR2 SVGAGI. The length of the CDR3 is 12 residues.